Following are 21 T cell receptor beta chains from one sample sequenced in a study of PD-L1 blockade in urothelial cancer. Time point: pretreatment peripheral blood. Sequencing used immunoSEQ multiplex PCR; TCRdb keeps in-frame clones, though not all of them. This table has roughly 130,000 clones, less than 85% appearing once. This sample comprised PBMCs, obtained around atezolizumab (anti-PD-L1) treatment. Source of these receptors: a man aged 50 or older with urothelial cancer.

The chain combines TRBV5-6 with TRBJ2-4; 8 bases align to TRBD1. The junction had 7 bases not matched to a gene; V was cut back by 2 bases and J by 6 bases. The CDR3 runs to 15 residues. Germline V gene sequence: CDR1 SGHDT, CDR2 YYEEEE. CDR3 loop: CASSFRTGSINIQYF. In DNA form, the CDR3 reads TGTGCCAGCAGCTTCCGGACAGGGAGTATAAACATTCAGTACTTC.

The chain combines TRBV7-3 with TRBJ2-1; TRBD2 agrees at 7 bases. The CDR3 runs to 13 residues. V was clipped by 5 bases and J by 9 bases; unmatched bases: 7. The germline V gene has CDR1 SGHTA and CDR2 FQGTGA. DNA of the CDR3: TGTGCCAGCAGCCCGGCAGGGAGGGGTGAGCAGTTCTTC. Translated, it gives CASSPAGRGEQFF.

The chain uses TRBV29-1 and TRBJ2-1; TRBD1 matches at 8 bases. The CDR3 has 10 amino acids. Germline V CDR1 and CDR2: SQVTM, ANQGSEA. V lost 6 bases to trimming and J lost 9 bases; unmatched junction nucleotides: 1. The CDR3 DNA reads TGCAGCGTAGACAGGGGTGAGCAGTTCTTC. Residues: CSVDRGEQFF.

The gene calls are TRBV19 and TRBJ2-2, with 8 bases matching TRBD2. CDR1 and CDR2 from the germline V gene are LNHDA and SQIVND (reference sequence). Trimming at V came to 5 bases and at J to 6 bases, leaving 5 bases not matched to a gene. The CDR3 sequence is 14 residues long. The CDR3 DNA reads as TGTGCCAGTAGTGGAGGGACTAGACCCGGGGAGCTGTTTTTT. It specifies CASSGGTRPGELFF.

The V and J genes are TRBV27 and TRBJ2-5; a weak D match, TRBD1 (5 bases). Germline V gene sequence: CDR1 MNHEY, CDR2 SMNVEV (reference sequence). The ends were cut back, 8 bases at V and 6 bases at J, with 16 bases in the middle. CDR3 size: 13 residues. Here the CDR3 reads CASFGQGRQTQYF. The CDR3 DNA reads TGTGCCAGCTTTGGGCAGGGTAGACAGACCCAGTACTTC.

The rearrangement joins TRBV19 to TRBJ2-7, with 8 bases aligning to TRBD2. V trimming: 5 bases; J trimming: 0 bases; junction bases outside the gene matches: 6. Germline values: CDR1 LNHDA, CDR2 SQIVND (reference sequence). The CDR3 totals 15 residues. The CDR3 nucleotides read TGTGCCAGTAGTCCAGGACTAGCTAGCTCCTACGAGCAGTACTTC. It specifies CASSPGLASSYEQYF.

As for this clone: The same CDR3 arises from other DNA sequences in this sample as well. The V gene is TRBV7-2, the J gene TRBJ1-2; D is possibly TRBD1 (6 bases). From germline, CDR1 is SGHTA and CDR2 FQGNSA. There are 13 residues in the CDR3. Trimming shortened V by 9 bases and J by 2 bases, and 13 bases separated the two germline ends. In DNA, the CDR3 is TGTGCCAGTAGCCCCGACAGGAACTATGGCTACACCTTC. This sequence encodes CASSPDRNYGYTF.

The chain couples TRBV5-1 to TRBJ2-1; TRBD1 agrees at 8 bases. The germline V gene has CDR1 SGHRS and CDR2 YFSETQ. CDR3 length: 14 amino acids. Losses at the gene ends were 0 bases for V and 6 bases for J; bases not matched to a gene: 2. The chain's CDR3 is CASSLAGGFNEQFF. The CDR3 bases are TGCGCCAGCAGCTTGGCAGGGGGCTTCAATGAGCAGTTCTTC.

This chain joins TRBV2 and TRBJ1-5; the D gene is possibly TRBD1 (5 bases). Germline CDR1 reads SNHLY; CDR2 reads FYNNEI. V dropped 8 bases and J dropped 4 bases, with 12 bases sitting between them. The CDR3 spans 13 residues. The CDR3 nucleotides are TGTGCCAGCGGGGGGGTGGGGAATCAGCCCCAGCATTTT. It specifies CASGGVGNQPQHF.

This clone was counted between two and nine times. The V call is TRBV5-4, the J call TRBJ1-1, with a weak D call TRBD1 (5 bases). With 2 bases removed from V and 5 bases from J, the gap between germline ends came to 7 bases. The CDR3 is 12 residues long. CDR1 and CDR2 from the germline V gene are SGHNT and YYREEE (reference sequence). DNA of the CDR3: TGTGCCAGCAGCTTTGGGGGGACTGAAGCTTTCTTT. Translation: CASSFGGTEAFF.

The CDR3 DNA reads TGTGCCAGCAGTTTGGGGGGGACTGGGGCCAACGTCCTGACTTTC. This gives the protein CASSLGGTGANVLTF. This chain connects TRBV27 to TRBJ2-6, with 7 bases aligning to TRBD2. CDR1 and CDR2 from the germline V gene are MNHEY and SMNVEV (reference sequence). The length of the CDR3 is 15 residues. Unmatched junction bases numbered 1, after V lost 3 bases and J lost 2 bases.

The rearrangement links TRBV5-4 to TRBJ2-7; 7 bases agree with TRBD1. V gave up 3 bases and J gave up 4 bases; unmatched junction bases: 16. Germline-derived CDR1 and CDR2 are SGHNT and YYREEE (reference sequence). This CDR3 region has 17 residues. The CDR3 DNA reads as TGTGCCAGCAGCTCACAGGGGCAGTATAGCTTGATGTACGAGCAGTACTTC. It codes for CASSSQGQYSLMYEQYF.

Written as DNA, the CDR3 is TGTGCCAGCAGCCCCCGCCTCGAGGGCTCCTATAATTCACCCCTCCACTTT. It codes for CASSPRLEGSYNSPLHF. V and J are TRBV5-5 and TRBJ1-6; D is uncertain. Germline V lookup: CDR1 SGHKS, CDR2 YYEKEE (reference sequence). With 4 bases removed from V and 0 bases from J, the gap between germline ends came to 14 bases. This CDR3 comprises 17 residues. The full variable domain, completed using reference TRBV5-5 and TRBJ1-6, is DAGVTQSPTHLIKTRGQQVTLRCSPISGHKSVSWYQQVLGQGPQFIFQYYEKEERGRGNFPDRFSARQFPNYSSELNVNALLLGDSALYLCASSPRLEGSYNSPLHFGNGTRLTVT.

This chain links TRBV27 with TRBJ2-7; 9 bases are shared with TRBD2. The CDR3 has 16 residues. The ends lost 0 bases at V and 5 bases at J; junction bases unmatched: 8. Germline V gives CDR1 MNHEY, CDR2 SMNVEV (reference sequence). The CDR3 sequence is CASSLSVAGVIHEQYF. The DNA of the CDR3 is TGTGCCAGCAGTTTATCGGTAGCGGGAGTGATCCACGAGCAGTACTTC.

V is TRBV7-3 and J is TRBJ1-1, with 8 bases lining up with TRBD1. The CDR3 spans 12 residues. With 5 bases clipped from V and 10 bases from J, the junction kept 6 bases outside the gene matches. Looked up from germline, CDR1 is SGHTA and CDR2 is FQGTGA. The CDR3 region is CASSQRTGPAFF. The DNA of the CDR3 is TGTGCCAGCAGCCAGCGGACAGGGCCAGCTTTCTTT. The variable domain in full, with the rest retrieved from reference TRBV7-3 and TRBJ1-1, is GAGVSQTPSNKVTEKGKYVELRCDPISGHTALYWYRQSLGQGPEFLIYFQGTGAADDSGLPNDRFFAVRPEGSVSTLKIQRTERGDSAVYLCASSQRTGPAFFGQGTRLTVV.

In this sample, this clone turned up once. The J gene is TRBJ2-4, the V gene TRBV19, with D perhaps TRBD1 (6 bases). The germline CDR1 and CDR2 sequences are LNHDA and SQIVND (reference sequence). The CDR3 consists of 14 residues. V was clipped by 4 bases and J by 5 bases, with 12 bases between them. In nucleotides, the CDR3 is TGTGCCAGTAGTACGCCAGGGGCGGAAAACATTCAGTACTTC. Its protein product is CASSTPGAENIQYF.

This chain links TRBV28 with TRBJ2-7; D is perhaps TRBD2 (6 bases). V gave up 8 bases and J gave up 2 bases, with 13 bases separating them. The CDR3 spans 13 residues. CDR1 is MDHEN and CDR2 is SYDVKM in the germline V gene. DNA for the CDR3: TGTGCCAGCGACCGGGGGTCTACCTACGAGCAGTACTTC. This translates into CASDRGSTYEQYF.

The sample holds one count of this clone. The V and J genes are TRBV27 and TRBJ1-2, with 9 bases aligning to TRBD1. Germline V gives CDR1 MNHEY, CDR2 SMNVEV (reference sequence). The CDR3 has 16 residues. V lost 2 bases and J lost 4; bases outside the gene matches: 8. CDR3 sequence (DNA): TGTGCCAGCAGTTTACGGGCGGGACAGGGAGGCTATGGCTACACCTTC. This codes for CASSLRAGQGGYGYTF.

J is TRBJ1-1 and V is TRBV7-3; tentatively, D is TRBD1 (5 bases). Germline CDR1 and CDR2: SGHTA and FQGTGA. This CDR3 is 13 amino acids long. Trimming removed 5 bases from V and 3 bases from J, with 10 bases in between. CDR3 DNA: TGTGCCAGCAGCAGCCAGGGCTACACTGAAGCTTTCTTT. Protein product: CASSSQGYTEAFF.

This sequence joins TRBV7-9 and TRBJ1-2; TRBD1 agrees at 10 bases. V dropped 3 bases and J dropped 3; count of bases not matched to a gene: 1. In germline, CDR1 is SEHNR, CDR2 FQNEAQ (reference sequence). This CDR3 contains 14 residues. CDR3 nucleotide sequence: TGTGCCAGCAGCTTGGGACAGGGGCACTATGGCTACACCTTC. As protein: CASSLGQGHYGYTF.

V and J are TRBV6-5 and TRBJ1-2; D not certain. V was cut by 7 bases and J by 7 bases, with 13 bases left in between. Germline CDR1 MNHEY, CDR2 SVGAGI. The CDR3 covers 12 residues. The CDR3 DNA follows: TGTGCCAGCACCGGAGGACTAGCTGGCTACACCTTC. Encoded protein: CASTGGLAGYTF.